The rows below give T cell receptor beta chains drawn from one sample of a study of OX40 agonist ivuxolimab in advanced cancers. The method was immunoSEQ multiplex PCR; TCRdb's version includes in-frame clones alone and lacks a portion of them. The sample lists more than 50,000 clones, more than 75% seen once, with approximately 2.3% in the top ten. The material sequenced was CD4+ or CD8+ T cells sorted from blood, taken in a trial of the OX40 agonist ivuxolimab. Receptor source: an adult with an advanced solid tumor such as melanoma, head and neck, liver or kidney cancer. CDR3s leave out the opening cysteine and the closing phenylalanine or tryptophan. Fields, in order: clone size, V gene, CDR3 protein. Clone size appears in some rows only: once, few, many, or a class for an expanded clone.

abundance: -; v_gene: TRBV5-6; CDR3aa: ASSVFGTGRVTEAF
abundance: -; v_gene: TRBV29-1; CDR3aa: SVETGETQY
abundance: once; v_gene: TRBV19; CDR3aa: ASSFLYRDRGRQPQH
abundance: -; v_gene: TRBV7-3; CDR3aa: ASSIRTSGEYNEQF
abundance: -; v_gene: TRBV28; CDR3aa: ASSLHLRETRDGYT
abundance: -; v_gene: TRBV7-9; CDR3aa: ASSREPGYEQY
abundance: -; v_gene: TRBV12-5; CDR3aa: ASGLSPRGSSYEQY
abundance: -; v_gene: TRBV30; CDR3aa: AWSPRSSGRAHEQF
abundance: -; v_gene: TRBV7-2; CDR3aa: ASSQGVAGELF
abundance: -; v_gene: TRBV27; CDR3aa: ASSLSRGNTEAF
abundance: -; v_gene: TRBV5-1; CDR3aa: ASSYGLAGGDNEQF
abundance: few; v_gene: TRBV2; CDR3aa: ASSVIGNTEAF
abundance: -; v_gene: TRBV28; CDR3aa: ASSLVIQLEAF
abundance: -; v_gene: TRBV7-2; CDR3aa: ASSPTGAPNIVTDTQY
abundance: -; v_gene: TRBV11-3; CDR3aa: ASSSRTDTQY
abundance: -; v_gene: TRBV2; CDR3aa: ASSVGSVSNQPQH
abundance: -; v_gene: TRBV4-3; CDR3aa: ASSRRGQANYGYT
abundance: -; v_gene: TRBV7-2; CDR3aa: ASSVDVHSPYEQY
abundance: -; v_gene: TRBV11-2; CDR3aa: ASSQRGSDADTQY
abundance: once; v_gene: TRBV7-9; CDR3aa: ASSPPGLRHIEQY
abundance: few; v_gene: TRBV7-8; CDR3aa: ASSLVEGDSYEQY
abundance: -; v_gene: TRBV18; CDR3aa: ASSLGLLGGNEQF